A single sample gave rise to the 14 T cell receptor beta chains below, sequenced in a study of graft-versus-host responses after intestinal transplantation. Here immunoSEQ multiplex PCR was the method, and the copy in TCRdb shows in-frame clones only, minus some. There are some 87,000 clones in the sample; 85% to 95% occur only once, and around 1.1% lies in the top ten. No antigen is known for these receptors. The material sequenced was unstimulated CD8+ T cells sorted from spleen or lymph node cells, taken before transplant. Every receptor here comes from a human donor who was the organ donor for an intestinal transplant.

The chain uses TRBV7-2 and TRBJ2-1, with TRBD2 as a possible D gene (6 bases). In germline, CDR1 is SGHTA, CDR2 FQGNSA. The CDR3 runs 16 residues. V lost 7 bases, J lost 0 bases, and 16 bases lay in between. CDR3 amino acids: CASIWLGGYSYNEQFF. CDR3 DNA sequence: TGTGCCAGCATCTGGTTGGGGGGTTACTCCTACAATGAGCAGTTCTTC.

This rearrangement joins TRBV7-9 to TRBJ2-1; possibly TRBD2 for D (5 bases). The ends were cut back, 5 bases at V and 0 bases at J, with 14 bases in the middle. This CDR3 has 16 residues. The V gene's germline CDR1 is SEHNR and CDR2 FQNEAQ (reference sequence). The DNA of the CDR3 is TGTGCCAGCAGCCTGAGCGGCCTCCGCTCCTACAATGAGCAGTTCTTC. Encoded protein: CASSLSGLRSYNEQFF.

The CDR3 DNA reads TGTGCCAGCAGTTACGCGACCGCGGGTGAGCAGTTCTTC. It yields the protein CASSYATAGEQFF. The V gene is TRBV6-5, the J gene TRBJ2-1; a weak D match, TRBD2 (5 bases). Germline CDR1 is MNHEY and CDR2 is SVGAGI. Trimming removed 2 bases at V and 9 bases at J, with 11 bases between. This CDR3 contains 13 residues.

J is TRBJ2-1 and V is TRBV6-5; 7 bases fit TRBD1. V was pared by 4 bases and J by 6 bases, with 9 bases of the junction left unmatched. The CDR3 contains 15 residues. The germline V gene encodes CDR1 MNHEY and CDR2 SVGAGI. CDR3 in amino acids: CASSSGIGTANEQFF. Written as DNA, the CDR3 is TGTGCCAGCAGTTCCGGTATCGGGACAGCCAATGAGCAGTTCTTC.

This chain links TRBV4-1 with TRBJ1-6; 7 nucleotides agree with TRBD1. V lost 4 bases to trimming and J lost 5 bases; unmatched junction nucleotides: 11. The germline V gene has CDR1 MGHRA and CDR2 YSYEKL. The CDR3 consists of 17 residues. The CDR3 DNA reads TGCGCCAGCAGCCGCACGCCAGGGGGAGCAAATAATTCACCCCTCCACTTT. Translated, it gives CASSRTPGGANNSPLHF.

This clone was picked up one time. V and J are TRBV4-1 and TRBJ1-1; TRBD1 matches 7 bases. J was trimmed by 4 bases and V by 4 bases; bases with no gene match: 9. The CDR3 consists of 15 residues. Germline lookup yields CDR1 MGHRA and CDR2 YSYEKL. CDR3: CASSLRPTGVTEAFF. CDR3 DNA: TGCGCCAGCAGCCTCCGACCTACAGGGGTCACTGAAGCTTTCTTT.

The CDR3 loop is CAIATDGHGELFF. CDR3 DNA sequence: TGTGCCATTGCGACGGACGGACACGGGGAGCTGTTTTTT. The chain is built from TRBV10-3 and TRBJ2-2; weak D call: TRBD1 (5 bases). The germline V gene encodes CDR1 ENHRY and CDR2 SYGVKD. V lost 9 bases to trimming and J lost 7 bases, with 15 bases between them. The CDR3 consists of 13 residues.

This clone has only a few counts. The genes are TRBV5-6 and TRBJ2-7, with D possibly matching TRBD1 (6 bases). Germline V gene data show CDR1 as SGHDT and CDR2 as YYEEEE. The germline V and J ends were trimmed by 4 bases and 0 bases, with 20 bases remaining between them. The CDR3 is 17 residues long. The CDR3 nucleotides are TGTGCCAGCAGCGCCCCCCGGTTTGGGGGCTCCTCCTACGAGCAGTACTTC. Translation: CASSAPRFGGSSYEQYF.

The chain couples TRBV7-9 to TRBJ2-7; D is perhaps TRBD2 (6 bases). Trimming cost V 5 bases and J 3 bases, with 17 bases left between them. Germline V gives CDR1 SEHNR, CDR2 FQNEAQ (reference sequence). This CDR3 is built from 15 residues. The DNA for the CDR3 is TGTGCCAGCAGCCCAACGCCGCGGGACGACTACGAGCAGTACTTC. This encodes CASSPTPRDDYEQYF.

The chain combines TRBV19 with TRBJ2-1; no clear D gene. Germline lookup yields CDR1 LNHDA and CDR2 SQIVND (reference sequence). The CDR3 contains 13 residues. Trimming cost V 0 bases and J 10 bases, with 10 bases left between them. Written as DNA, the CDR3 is TGTGCCAGTAGTATAGATCTAGAGCAGGAGCAGTTCTTC. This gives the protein CASSIDLEQEQFF.

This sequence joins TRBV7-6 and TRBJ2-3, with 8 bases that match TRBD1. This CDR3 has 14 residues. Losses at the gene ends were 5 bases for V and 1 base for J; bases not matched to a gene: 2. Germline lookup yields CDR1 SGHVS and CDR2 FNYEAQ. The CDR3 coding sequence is TGTGCCAGCAGCGCGGGACAGGGCACAGATACGCAGTATTTT. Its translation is CASSAGQGTDTQYF.

Here the CDR3 reads CATSRVILFGQHYQPQHF. DNA for the CDR3: TGTGCCACCAGCAGAGTTATTTTGTTTGGACAGCACTATCAGCCCCAGCATTTT. This chain links TRBV15 with TRBJ1-5, with D perhaps TRBD1 (6 bases). This CDR3 region has 18 residues. The germline gives CDR1 LNHNV, CDR2 YYDKDF (reference sequence). V was pared by 1 base and J by 5 bases, with 21 bases between.

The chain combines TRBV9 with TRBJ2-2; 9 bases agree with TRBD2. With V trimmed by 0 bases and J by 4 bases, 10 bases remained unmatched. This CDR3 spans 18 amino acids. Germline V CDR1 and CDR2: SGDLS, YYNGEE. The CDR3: CASSVDSQSGGSTGELFF. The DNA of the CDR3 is TGTGCCAGCAGCGTAGATTCTCAGAGCGGGGGGAGCACCGGGGAGCTGTTTTTT.

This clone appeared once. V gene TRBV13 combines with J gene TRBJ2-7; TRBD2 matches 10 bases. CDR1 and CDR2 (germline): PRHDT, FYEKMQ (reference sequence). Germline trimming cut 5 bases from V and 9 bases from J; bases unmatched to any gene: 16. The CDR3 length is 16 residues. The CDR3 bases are TGTGCCAGCAGCGCCCCCCTAGCGGGGGATACGACAGGGCAGTACTTC. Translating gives CASSAPLAGDTTGQYF.